This TCR beta chain was recovered during a study of blood T cell repertoires in COVID-19. Study as a whole: Some COVID-19 samples were acute and others convalescent; all came from the United States, Italy and Spain.

The repertoire was sequenced with immunoSEQ multiplex PCR; TCRdb's copy has only in-frame clones and lacks some. The sample contains roughly 63,000 clones, 70% to 80% of which appear only once. The CDR3 is 14 residues long. CDR1 and CDR2 (germline): SGHRS, YFSETQ. Trimming cost V 0 bases and J 3 bases, with 7 bases left between them. This receptor was identified in a human donor in a cohort sampled during active COVID-19. The sample taken for sequencing was peripheral blood. J is TRBJ1-5 and V is TRBV5-1; maybe TRBD1 (6 bases). The CDR3 region has the DNA TGCGCCAGCAGCTTGGAGGGGGACAATCAGCCCCAGCATTTT. It translates to CASSLEGDNQPQHF.